This is a list of T cell receptor beta chains from one sample in a study of T cell responses to AZD1222 COVID-19 vaccine. TCRdb's copy holds only in-frame clones and misses some; the assay was immunoSEQ multiplex PCR. The repertoire holds some 160,000 clones, with approximately 93% as singletons. The sample here was peripheral blood, taken on day 0 of AZD1222 vaccination. These receptors were obtained from an adult in good health. CDR3s include the opening cysteine and the closing phenylalanine or tryptophan. D genes are given only for firm matches. Expanded clones get a size class; other rows say once, few or many, or leave the size out.

TRBJ2-7	TRBV7-2	-	TRBD2	TGTGCCAGCAGCTTTTGGGGCGGGAGCTCCTACGAGCAGTACTTC	CASSFWGGSSYEQYF
TRBJ2-5	TRBV4-1	-	-	TGCGCCAGCAGACCGTGGAGGGGAGGTGAGACCCAGTACTTC	CASRPWRGGETQYF
TRBJ1-5	TRBV3-1/TRBV3-2	-	-	TGTGCCAGCAGCCAAAGTAGTCAGCCCCAGCATTTT	CASSQSSQPQHF
TRBJ1-6	TRBV7-2	-	-	TGTGCCAGCAGTTTAGATGGGGGTCGCCGAGATTCACCCCTCCACTTT	CASSLDGGRRDSPLHF
TRBJ1-4	TRBV9	-	TRBD1	TGTGCCAGCAGCGTAAAGACAGGGAGTAGAGAAAAACTGTTTTTT	CASSVKTGSREKLFF
TRBJ2-7	TRBV6-5	-	TRBD1	TGTGCCAGCAGCCGTGGACAGGTGTTGACCTACGAGCAGTACTTC	CASSRGQVLTYEQYF
TRBJ2-7	TRBV27	once	TRBD2	TGTGCCAGCAGTCTTCGGACTAGCGGGGGTTACGAGCAGTACTTC	CASSLRTSGGYEQYF
TRBJ2-1	TRBV28	-	TRBD1	TGTGCCAGCAGTTTGGGGACAGCTTACAATGAGCAGTTCTTC	CASSLGTAYNEQFF
TRBJ1-1	TRBV4-3	-	-	TGCGCCAGCAGCCAACGAGGGGACACTGAAGCTTTCTTT	CASSQRGDTEAFF
TRBJ1-5	TRBV19	-	-	TGTGCCAGTTCCGGGCAGGGACCCTTCTCGAATCAGCCCCAGCATTTT	CASSGQGPFSNQPQHF
TRBJ1-1	TRBV7-6	-	TRBD1	TGTGCCAGCAGCCCCGGACAGGGGTATGACTTGACTATGAGTTACACTGAAGCTTTCTTT	CASSPGQGYDLTMSYTEAFF
TRBJ1-3	TRBV18	-	-	TGTGCCAGCTCACCAGGACACGGAAACACCATATATTTT	CASSPGHGNTIYF
TRBJ1-2	TRBV15	-	-	TGTGCCACCAGCAACGCGGGCAGGCCGGTGTATGGCTACACCTTC	CATSNAGRPVYGYTF
TRBJ1-3	TRBV11-2	-	-	TGTGCCAGCAGCTTAGACCGGGACACCCACCGTAAAAACTCTGGAAACACCATATATTTT	CASSLDRDTHRKNSGNTIYF
TRBJ1-2	TRBV9	-	-	TGTGCCAGCAGCGGCCAGGTCCTGGGTATCTATGGCTACACCTTC	CASSGQVLGIYGYTF
TRBJ2-3	TRBV2	-	-	TGTGCCAGCAGGGGGGACTCCGACAGCACAGATACGCAGTATTTT	CASRGDSDSTDTQYF
TRBJ1-6	TRBV7-2	-	-	TGTGCCAGCAGCCCAGGGGCGGGGAGCTCCTATAATTCACCCCTCCACTTT	CASSPGAGSSYNSPLHF
TRBJ2-1	TRBV29-1	-	-	TGCAGCGCCGACCGGGACACGACTTACAATGAGCAGTTCTTC	CSADRDTTYNEQFF
TRBJ1-6	TRBV12-3/TRBV12-4	-	-	TGTGCCAGCAACAAAGAGGGTTCACCCCTCCACTTT	CASNKEGSPLHF
TRBJ1-6	TRBV13	-	-	TGTGCCAGCAGCTTCGGGACTAGCTCCTATAATTCACCCCTCCACTTT	CASSFGTSSYNSPLHF
TRBJ2-1	TRBV6-5	-	-	TGTGCCAGCAGTAGACGCTCCGTGGTCAATGAGCAGTTCTTC	CASSRRSVVNEQFF
TRBJ2-1	TRBV11-3	-	-	TGTGCCAGCAGCTTAGATGGGGACCAACTATTCAATGAGCAGTTCTTC	CASSLDGDQLFNEQFF
TRBJ2-5	TRBV7-9	once	-	TGTGCCAGCAACTCTCGGATCAGGGGTGGCCAAGAGACCCAGTACTTC	CASNSRIRGGQETQYF
TRBJ1-6	TRBV28	-	-	TGTGCCAGCATTTCAACAGGGCCTTTCTCCTATAATTCACCCCTCCACTTT	CASISTGPFSYNSPLHF
TRBJ2-7	TRBV6-5	-	TRBD1	TGTGCCAGCAGTCGCAGGGGGATCTACGAGCAGTACTTC	CASSRRGIYEQYF
TRBJ1-1	TRBV7-9	-	TRBD1	TGTGCCAGCAGCTTAGAGCGGGACAGGGTTCGTCTGAACACTGAAGCTTTCTTT	CASSLERDRVRLNTEAFF
TRBJ1-2	TRBV2	-	TRBD1	TGTGCCAGCACCCTTACTCGGACAGGGGGGCCGTTCTACACCTTC	CASTLTRTGGPFYTF
TRBJ1-1	TRBV14	-	-	TGTGCCAGCAGCCTCCTGTCTAACACTGAAGCTTTCTTT	CASSLLSNTEAFF
TRBJ1-1	TRBV6-5	-	-	TGTGCCAGCAGTTACGATGGGCGGGCAGTAGGGACTGAAGCTTTCTTT	CASSYDGRAVGTEAFF
TRBJ1-2	TRBV6-5	-	TRBD1	TGTGCCAGCAGGCGCGACAGGGCGGGCTACACCTTC	CASRRDRAGYTF
TRBJ1-5	TRBV30	-	-	TGTGCCTGGAGCTCTTTTAGCAATCAGCCCCAGCATTTT	CAWSSFSNQPQHF
TRBJ2-2	TRBV9	-	TRBD2	TGTGCCAGCAGCCCGGGGGGGGGTTACACCGGGGAGCTGTTTTTT	CASSPGGGYTGELFF
TRBJ1-5	TRBV2	-	TRBD1	TGTGCCAGCATAGGACAGGGAGGACAGCCCCAGCATTTT	CASIGQGGQPQHF
TRBJ2-2	TRBV3-1/TRBV3-2	-	-	TGTGCCAGCAGCCAAGATCCCGGCACCGGGGAGCTGTTTTTT	CASSQDPGTGELFF
TRBJ1-5	TRBV3-1/TRBV3-2	-	TRBD1	TGTGCCAGCAGCCAAGCAGGGGGCCGGGGCAATCAGCCCCAGCATTTT	CASSQAGGRGNQPQHF
TRBJ2-5	TRBV6-1	-	TRBD1	TGTGCCAGCAGTGGGGCAGAGACAGGGTTGCAAGAGACCCAGTACTTC	CASSGAETGLQETQYF
TRBJ1-4	TRBV2	-	TRBD1	TGTGCCATCTCTAGACAGGGGACTAATGAAAAACTGTTTTTT	CAISRQGTNEKLFF
TRBJ1-1	TRBV11-3	-	-	TGTGCCAGCAGCTTAGCGATAGGAACGAACACTGAAGCTTTCTTT	CASSLAIGTNTEAFF
TRBJ2-7	TRBV18	once	TRBD2	TGTGCCAGCTCACCATCGGCGGGGGGTTCCTACGAGCAGTACTTC	CASSPSAGGSYEQYF
TRBJ1-5	TRBV19	-	-	TGTGCCAGTAGTATACGAGAGAATAGCAATCAGCCCCAGCATTTT	CASSIRENSNQPQHF
TRBJ2-7	TRBV5-4	-	-	TGTGCCAGCACCATCGGGGGCTGGAGCTCCTACGAGCAGTACTTC	CASTIGGWSSYEQYF
TRBJ2-4	TRBV30	-	-	TGTGCCTGGAGTCCCCCCGGGCGGGGGCCGCAAAACATTCAGTACTTC	CAWSPPGRGPQNIQYF
TRBJ1-6	TRBV5-1	-	-	TGCGCCAGCAGCAACGAACAGAATTCACCCCTCCACTTT	CASSNEQNSPLHF
TRBJ1-6	TRBV11-2	-	-	TGTGCCAGCAGAGATCCGAAGAAAAAGGGATCACCCCTCCACTTT	CASRDPKKKGSPLHF
TRBJ1-5	TRBV28	-	-	TGTGCCAGCAGTTTAAGTTCCAGGGGACTCAATCAGCCCCAGCATTTT	CASSLSSRGLNQPQHF
TRBJ1-1	TRBV19	-	TRBD1	TGTGCCAGTAGTAACAGGGGCATAGGCACTGAAGCTTTCTTT	CASSNRGIGTEAFF
TRBJ1-4	TRBV28	-	TRBD1	TGTGCCAGCAGTCTTTTAGGGGGCTTGGATGAAAAACTGTTTTTT	CASSLLGGLDEKLFF
TRBJ1-5	TRBV10-2	-	-	TGCGCCAGCACCCTTGGGAACAATCAGCCCCAGCATTTT	CASTLGNNQPQHF
TRBJ1-3	TRBV4-3	-	TRBD1	TGCGCCAGCAGCCACCTGACAGGGGCTGGAAACACCATATATTTT	CASSHLTGAGNTIYF
TRBJ1-1	TRBV7-9	-	TRBD1	TGTGCCAGCAGCAGACAGGGGAACACTGAAGCTTTCTTT	CASSRQGNTEAFF
TRBJ1-2	TRBV4-3	-	-	TGCGCCAGCAGCCAAGATCGTCTAGGCTATGGCTACACCTTC	CASSQDRLGYGYTF